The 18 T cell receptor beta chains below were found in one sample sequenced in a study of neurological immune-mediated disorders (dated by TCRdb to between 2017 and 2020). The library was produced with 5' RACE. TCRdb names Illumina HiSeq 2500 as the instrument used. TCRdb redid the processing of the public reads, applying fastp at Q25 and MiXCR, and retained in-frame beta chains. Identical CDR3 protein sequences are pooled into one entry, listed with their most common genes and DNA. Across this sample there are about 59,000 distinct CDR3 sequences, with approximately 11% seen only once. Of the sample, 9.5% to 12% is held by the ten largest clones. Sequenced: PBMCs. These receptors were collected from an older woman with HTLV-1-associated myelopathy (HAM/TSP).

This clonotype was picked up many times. CDR3: CASSFRTSGHNEQFF. The CDR3 DNA sequence: TGCGCCAGCAGCTTTAGGACTAGCGGCCACAATGAGCAGTTCTTC. V usage is TRBV5-1 and J usage is TRBJ2-1; 10 bases line up with TRBD2. With 2 bases clipped from V and 5 bases from J, the junction kept 4 bases outside the gene matches. The CDR3 covers 15 residues. Per germline, CDR1 SGHRS and CDR2 YFSETQ.

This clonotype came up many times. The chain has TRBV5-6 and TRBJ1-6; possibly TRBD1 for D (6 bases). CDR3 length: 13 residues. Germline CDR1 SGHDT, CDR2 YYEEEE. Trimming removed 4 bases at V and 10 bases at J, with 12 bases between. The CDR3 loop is CASSGGTLSPLHF. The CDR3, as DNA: TGTGCCAGCAGCGGTGGGACATTATCACCCCTCCACTTT.

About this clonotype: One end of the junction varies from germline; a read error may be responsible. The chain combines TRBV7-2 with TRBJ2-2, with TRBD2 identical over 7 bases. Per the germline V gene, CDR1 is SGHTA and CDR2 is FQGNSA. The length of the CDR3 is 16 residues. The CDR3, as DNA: TGTTCCAGCAGCTTAATTCCACTAGCGAACACCGGGGAGCTGGTTTTT. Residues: CSSSLIPLANTGELVF.

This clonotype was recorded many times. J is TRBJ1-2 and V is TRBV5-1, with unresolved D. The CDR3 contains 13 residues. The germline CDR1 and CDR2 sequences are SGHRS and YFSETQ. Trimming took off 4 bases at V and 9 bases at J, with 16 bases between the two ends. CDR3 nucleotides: TGCGCCAGCAGCCCAGGAGATTCGGGGAGCTACACCTTC. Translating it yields CASSPGDSGSYTF.

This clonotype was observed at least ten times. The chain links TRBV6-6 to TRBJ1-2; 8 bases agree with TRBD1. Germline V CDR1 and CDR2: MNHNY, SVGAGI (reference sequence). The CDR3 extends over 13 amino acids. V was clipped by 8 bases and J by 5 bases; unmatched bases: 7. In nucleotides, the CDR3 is TGTGCCAGCTCGACAGGGGACTCATATGGCTACACCTTC. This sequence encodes CASSTGDSYGYTF.

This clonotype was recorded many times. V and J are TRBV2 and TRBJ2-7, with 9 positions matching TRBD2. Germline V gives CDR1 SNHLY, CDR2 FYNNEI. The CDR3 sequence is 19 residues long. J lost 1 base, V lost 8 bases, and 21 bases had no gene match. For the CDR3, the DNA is TGTGCCAGCTTTACCGGTAGGAGGGTAGCGGGAGTAAGTTCCTACGAGCAGTACTTC. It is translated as CASFTGRRVAGVSSYEQYF.

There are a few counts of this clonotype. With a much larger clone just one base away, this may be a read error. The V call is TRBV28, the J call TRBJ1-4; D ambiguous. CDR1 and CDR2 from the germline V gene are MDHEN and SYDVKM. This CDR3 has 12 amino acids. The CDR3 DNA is TGTGTCAGCACTTACTGGGGTGAAAAACTGTTTTTT. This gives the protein CVSTYWGEKLFF.

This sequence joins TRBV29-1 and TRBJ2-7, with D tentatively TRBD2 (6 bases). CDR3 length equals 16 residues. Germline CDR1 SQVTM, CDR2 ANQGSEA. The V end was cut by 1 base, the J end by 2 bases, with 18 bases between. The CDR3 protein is CSVEVVTGALPYEQYF. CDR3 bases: TGCAGCGTTGAAGTGGTGACGGGAGCCCTACCCTACGAGCAGTACTTC.

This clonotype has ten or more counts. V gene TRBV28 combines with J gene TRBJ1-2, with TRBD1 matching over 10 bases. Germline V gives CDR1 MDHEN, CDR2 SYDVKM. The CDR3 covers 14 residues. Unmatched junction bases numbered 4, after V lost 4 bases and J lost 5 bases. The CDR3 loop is CASSYRDRGYGYTF. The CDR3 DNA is TGTGCCAGCAGTTACCGGGACAGGGGATATGGCTACACCTTC.

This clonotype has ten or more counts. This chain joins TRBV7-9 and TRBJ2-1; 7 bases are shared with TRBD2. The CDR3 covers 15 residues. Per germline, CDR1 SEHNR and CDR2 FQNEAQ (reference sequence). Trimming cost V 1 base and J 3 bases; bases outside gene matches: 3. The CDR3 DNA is TGTGCCAGCAGCTTAGGACTAGCTGTCTACAATGAGCAGTTCTTC. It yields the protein CASSLGLAVYNEQFF.

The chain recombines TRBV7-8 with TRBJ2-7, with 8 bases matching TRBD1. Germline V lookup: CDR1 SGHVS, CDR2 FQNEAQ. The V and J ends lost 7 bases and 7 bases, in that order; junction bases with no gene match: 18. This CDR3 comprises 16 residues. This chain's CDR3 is CASNSPRDRGGGEQYF. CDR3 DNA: TGTGCCAGCAACTCGCCCCGAGACAGGGGAGGTGGGGAGCAGTACTTC.

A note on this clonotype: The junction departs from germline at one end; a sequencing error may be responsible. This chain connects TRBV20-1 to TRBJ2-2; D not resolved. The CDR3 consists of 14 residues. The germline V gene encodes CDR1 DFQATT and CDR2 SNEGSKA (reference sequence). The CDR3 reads CSARQDANTEELFF. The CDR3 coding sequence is TGCAGTGCCCGGCAAGACGCGAACACCGAGGAGCTGTTTTTT.

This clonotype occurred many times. As DNA, the CDR3 is TGTGCCAGCAGGGTGGTGACAGATACGCAGTATTTT. Encoded protein: CASRVVTDTQYF. J is TRBJ2-3 and V is TRBV7-2; D remains unclear. The CDR3 has 12 residues. The germline gives CDR1 SGHTA, CDR2 FQGNSA. Trimming took off 6 bases at V and 3 bases at J, with 7 bases between the two ends.

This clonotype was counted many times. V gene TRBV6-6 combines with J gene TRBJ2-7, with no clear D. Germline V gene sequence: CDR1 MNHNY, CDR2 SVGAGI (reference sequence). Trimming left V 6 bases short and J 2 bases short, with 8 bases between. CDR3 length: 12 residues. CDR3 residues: CASSTSTYEQYF. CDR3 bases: TGTGCCAGCAGCACCTCTACCTACGAGCAGTACTTC.

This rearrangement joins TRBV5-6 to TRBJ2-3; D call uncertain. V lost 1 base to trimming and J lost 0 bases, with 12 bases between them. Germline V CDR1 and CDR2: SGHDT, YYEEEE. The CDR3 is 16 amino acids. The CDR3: CASSLRQYSSTDTQYF. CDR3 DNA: TGTGCCAGCAGCTTGAGGCAGTACTCTAGCACAGATACGCAGTATTTT.

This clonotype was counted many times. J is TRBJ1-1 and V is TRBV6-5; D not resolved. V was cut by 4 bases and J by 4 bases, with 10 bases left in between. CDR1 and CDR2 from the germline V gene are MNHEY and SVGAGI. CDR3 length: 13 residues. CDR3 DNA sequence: TGTGCCAGCAGTTCCCCCCCCGGCACTGAAGCTTTCTTT. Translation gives CASSSPPGTEAFF.

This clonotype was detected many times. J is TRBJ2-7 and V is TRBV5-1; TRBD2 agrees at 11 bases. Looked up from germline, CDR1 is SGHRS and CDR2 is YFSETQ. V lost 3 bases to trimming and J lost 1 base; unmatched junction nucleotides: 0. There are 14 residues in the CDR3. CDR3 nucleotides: TGCGCCAGCAGCTGGACTAGCGGGTCCTACGAGCAGTACTTC. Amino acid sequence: CASSWTSGSYEQYF.

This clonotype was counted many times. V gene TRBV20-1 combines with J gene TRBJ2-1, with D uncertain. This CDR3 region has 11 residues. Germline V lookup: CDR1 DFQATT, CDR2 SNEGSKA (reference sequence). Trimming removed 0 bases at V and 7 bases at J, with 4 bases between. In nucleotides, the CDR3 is TGCAGTGCTAGAGAGTGGAATGAGCAGTTCTTC. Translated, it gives CSAREWNEQFF.